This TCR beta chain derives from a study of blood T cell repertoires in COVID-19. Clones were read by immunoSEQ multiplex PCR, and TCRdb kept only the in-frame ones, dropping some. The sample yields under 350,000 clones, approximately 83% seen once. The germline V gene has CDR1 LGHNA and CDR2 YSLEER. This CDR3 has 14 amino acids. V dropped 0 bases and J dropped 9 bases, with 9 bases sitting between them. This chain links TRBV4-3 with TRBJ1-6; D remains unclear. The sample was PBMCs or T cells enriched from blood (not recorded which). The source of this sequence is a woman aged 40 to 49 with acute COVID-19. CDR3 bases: TGCGCCAGCAGCCAAGATACGGGTAGTTCACCCCTCCACTTT. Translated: CASSQDTGSSPLHF.